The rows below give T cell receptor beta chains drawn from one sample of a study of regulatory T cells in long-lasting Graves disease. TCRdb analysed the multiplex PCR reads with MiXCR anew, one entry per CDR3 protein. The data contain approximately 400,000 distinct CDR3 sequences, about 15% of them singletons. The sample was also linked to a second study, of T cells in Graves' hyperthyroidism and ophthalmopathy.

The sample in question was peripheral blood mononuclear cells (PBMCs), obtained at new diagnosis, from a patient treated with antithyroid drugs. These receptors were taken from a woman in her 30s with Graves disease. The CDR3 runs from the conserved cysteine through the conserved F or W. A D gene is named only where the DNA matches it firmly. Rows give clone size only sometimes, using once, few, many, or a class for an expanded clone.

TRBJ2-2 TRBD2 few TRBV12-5 CASGLVLTSGANTGELFF TGTGCTAGTGGTTTGGTCCTGACTAGCGGTGCGAACACCGGGGAGCTGTTTTTT
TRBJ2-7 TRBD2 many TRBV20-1 CSAPGTSDYEQYF TGCAGTGCTCCCGGGACTAGCGACTACGAGCAGTACTTC
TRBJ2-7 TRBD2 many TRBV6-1 CASRTAGATYEQYF TGTGCCAGCAGAACAGCGGGAGCCACCTACGAGCAGTACTTC
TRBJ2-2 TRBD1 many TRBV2 CASSWTGTGELFF TGTGCCAGCAGTTGGACAGGCACCGGGGAGCTGTTTTTT
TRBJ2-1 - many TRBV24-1 CATSDAREPADEQFF TGTGCCACCAGTGATGCCCGGGAGCCGGCGGATGAGCAGTTCTTC
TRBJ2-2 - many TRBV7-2 CASSRTFPGELFF TGTGCCAGCAGCCGGACATTTCCCGGGGAGCTGTTTTTT
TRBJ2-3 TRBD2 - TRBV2 CASSAGTSGNTDTQYF TGTGCCAGCAGTGCCGGGACTAGCGGGAACACAGATACGCAGTATTTT
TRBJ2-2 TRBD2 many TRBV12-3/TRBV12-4 CASSPNPLGRVTGELFF TGTGCCAGCAGTCCGAATCCACTTGGGAGGGTCACCGGGGAGCTGTTTTTT
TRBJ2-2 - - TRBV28 CASSFLAANTGELFF TGTGCCAGCAGTTTCTTAGCGGCGAACACCGGGGAGCTGTTTTTT
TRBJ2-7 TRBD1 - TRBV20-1 CSARSGTGEYEQYF TGCAGTGCTAGATCAGGGACAGGGGAGTACGAGCAGTACTTC
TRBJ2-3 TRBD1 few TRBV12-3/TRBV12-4 CASTGGADTQYF TGTGCCAGCACAGGGGGCGCAGATACGCAGTATTTT
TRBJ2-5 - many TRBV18 CASSTVSHGSQTQYF TGTGCCAGCTCTACCGTATCCCACGGGTCGCAGACCCAGTACTTC
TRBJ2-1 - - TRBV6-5 CASSYSIGGTGLEQFF TGTGCCAGCAGTTACTCGATTGGCGGGACTGGGCTTGAGCAGTTCTTC
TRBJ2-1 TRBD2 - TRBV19 CASSVGTSGFNEQFF TGTGCCAGTAGTGTCGGGACTAGCGGGTTCAATGAGCAGTTCTTC
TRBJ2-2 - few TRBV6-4 CARRTGELFF TGTGCCAGACGGACCGGGGAGCTGTTTTTT
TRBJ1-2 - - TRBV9 CASSVDRETPSYTF TGTGCCAGCAGCGTCGACAGAGAAACCCCGTCATACACCTTC
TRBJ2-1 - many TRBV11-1 CASSFQDWGGDEQFF TGTGCCAGCAGCTTTCAAGATTGGGGTGGGGATGAGCAGTTCTTC
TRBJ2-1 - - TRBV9 CASSASASVGLETKYF TGTGCCAGCAGCGCCTCCGCGTCGGTGGGGCTGGAGACCAAGTACTTC
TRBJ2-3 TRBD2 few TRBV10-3 CAISGGSGSGGTRSDTQYF TGTGCCATCAGTGGAGGTAGCGGGAGCGGAGGCACACGATCAGATACGCAGTATTTT
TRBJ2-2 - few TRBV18 CASSSLRTANTGELFF TGTGCCAGCTCTAGCCTTAGAACCGCGAACACCGGGGAGCTGTTTTTT
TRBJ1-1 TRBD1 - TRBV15 CATSSRQGQNTEAFF TGTGCCACCAGCAGCCGACAGGGGCAGAACACTGAAGCTTTCTTT
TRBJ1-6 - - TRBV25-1 CASSGSWSGLSNSPLHF TGTGCCAGCAGTGGGTCCTGGTCCGGCCTTTCCAATTCACCCCTCCACTTT
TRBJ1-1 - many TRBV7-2 CASSLVREAFF TGTGCCAGCAGCTTAGTCAGAGAAGCTTTCTTT